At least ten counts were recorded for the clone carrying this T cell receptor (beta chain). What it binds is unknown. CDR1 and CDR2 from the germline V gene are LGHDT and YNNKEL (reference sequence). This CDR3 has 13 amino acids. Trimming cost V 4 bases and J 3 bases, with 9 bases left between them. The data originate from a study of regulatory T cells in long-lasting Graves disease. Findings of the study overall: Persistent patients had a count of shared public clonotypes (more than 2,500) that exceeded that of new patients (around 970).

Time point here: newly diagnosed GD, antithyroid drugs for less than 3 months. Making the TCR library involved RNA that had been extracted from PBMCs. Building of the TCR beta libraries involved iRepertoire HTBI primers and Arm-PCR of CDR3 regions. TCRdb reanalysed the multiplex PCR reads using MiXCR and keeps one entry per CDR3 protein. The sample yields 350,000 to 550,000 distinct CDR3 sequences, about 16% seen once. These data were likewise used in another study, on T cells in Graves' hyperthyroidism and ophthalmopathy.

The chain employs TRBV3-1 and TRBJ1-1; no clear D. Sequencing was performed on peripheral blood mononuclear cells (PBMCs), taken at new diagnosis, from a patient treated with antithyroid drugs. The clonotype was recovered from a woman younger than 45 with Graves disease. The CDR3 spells CASSPVPDTEAFF. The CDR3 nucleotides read TGTGCCAGCAGCCCTGTTCCGGACACTGAAGCTTTCTTT.